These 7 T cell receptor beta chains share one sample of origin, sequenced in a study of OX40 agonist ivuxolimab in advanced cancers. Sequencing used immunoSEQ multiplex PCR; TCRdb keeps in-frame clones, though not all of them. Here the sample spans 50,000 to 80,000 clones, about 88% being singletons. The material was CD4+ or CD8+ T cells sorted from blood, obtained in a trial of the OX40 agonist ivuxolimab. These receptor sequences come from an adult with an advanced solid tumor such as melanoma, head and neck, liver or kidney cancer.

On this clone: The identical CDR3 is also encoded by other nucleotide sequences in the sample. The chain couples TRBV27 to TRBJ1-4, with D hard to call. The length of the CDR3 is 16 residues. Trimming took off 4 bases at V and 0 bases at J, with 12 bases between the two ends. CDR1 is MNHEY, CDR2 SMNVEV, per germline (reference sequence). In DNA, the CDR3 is TGTGCCAGCAGTTCTCCTAACAGTGCAACTAATGAAAAACTGTTTTTT. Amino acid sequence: CASSSPNSATNEKLFF.

For the CDR3, the DNA is TGTGCCTGGAGTATACAGGGTTCCTCTGGTGGCTACACCTTC. The encoded protein is CAWSIQGSSGGYTF. The chain employs TRBV30 and TRBJ1-2; D perhaps matches TRBD1 (6 bases). The CDR3 sequence is 14 residues long. The ends were cut back, 2 bases at V and 7 bases at J, with 17 bases in the middle. CDR1 and CDR2 from the germline V gene are GTSNPN and SVGIG (reference sequence).

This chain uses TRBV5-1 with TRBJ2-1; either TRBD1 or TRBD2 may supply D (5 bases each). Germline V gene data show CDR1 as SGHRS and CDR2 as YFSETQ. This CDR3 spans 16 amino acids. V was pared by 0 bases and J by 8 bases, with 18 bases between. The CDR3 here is CASSLGGEGQGYEQFF. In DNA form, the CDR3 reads TGCGCCAGCAGCTTGGGGGGCGAGGGTCAGGGCTATGAGCAGTTCTTC. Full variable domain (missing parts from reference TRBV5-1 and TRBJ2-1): KAGVTQTPRYLIKTRGQQVTLSCSPISGHRSVSWYQQTPGQGLQFLFEYFSETQRNKGNFPGRFSGRQFSNSRSEMNVSTLELGDSALYLCASSLGGEGQGYEQFFGPGTRLTVL.

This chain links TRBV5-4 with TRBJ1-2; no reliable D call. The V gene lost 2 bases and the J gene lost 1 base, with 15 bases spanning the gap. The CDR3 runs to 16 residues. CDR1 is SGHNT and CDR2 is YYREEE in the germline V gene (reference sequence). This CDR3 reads CASSLSPQVRNYGYTF. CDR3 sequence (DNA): TGTGCCAGCAGCTTAAGTCCCCAGGTTCGTAACTATGGCTACACCTTC.

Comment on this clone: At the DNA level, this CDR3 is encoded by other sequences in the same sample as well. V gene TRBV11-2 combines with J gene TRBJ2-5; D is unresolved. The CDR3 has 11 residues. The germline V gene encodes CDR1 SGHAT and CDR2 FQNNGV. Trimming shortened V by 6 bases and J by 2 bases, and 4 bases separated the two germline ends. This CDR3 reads CASSLQETQYF. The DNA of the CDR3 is TGTGCCAGCAGTCTGCAAGAGACCCAGTACTTC. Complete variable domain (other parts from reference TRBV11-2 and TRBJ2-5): EAGVAQSPRYKIIEKRQSVAFWCNPISGHATLYWYQQILGQGPKLLIQFQNNGVVDDSQLPKDRFSAERLKGVDSTLKIQPAKLEDSAVYLCASSLQETQYFGPGTRLLVL.

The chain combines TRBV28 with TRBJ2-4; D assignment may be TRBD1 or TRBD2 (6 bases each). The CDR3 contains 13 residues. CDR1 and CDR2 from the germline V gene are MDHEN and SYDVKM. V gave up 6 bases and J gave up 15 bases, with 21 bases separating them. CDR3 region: CASRGGQDWLLYF. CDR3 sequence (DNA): TGTGCCAGCAGGGGGGGCCAGGACTGGCTTCTGTACTTC.

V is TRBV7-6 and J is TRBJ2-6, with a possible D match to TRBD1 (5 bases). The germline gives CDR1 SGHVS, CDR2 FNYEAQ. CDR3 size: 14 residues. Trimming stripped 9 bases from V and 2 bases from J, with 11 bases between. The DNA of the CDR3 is TGTGCCAGTGAGACAGCCCCTGGGGCCAACGTCCTGACTTTC. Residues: CASETAPGANVLTF.